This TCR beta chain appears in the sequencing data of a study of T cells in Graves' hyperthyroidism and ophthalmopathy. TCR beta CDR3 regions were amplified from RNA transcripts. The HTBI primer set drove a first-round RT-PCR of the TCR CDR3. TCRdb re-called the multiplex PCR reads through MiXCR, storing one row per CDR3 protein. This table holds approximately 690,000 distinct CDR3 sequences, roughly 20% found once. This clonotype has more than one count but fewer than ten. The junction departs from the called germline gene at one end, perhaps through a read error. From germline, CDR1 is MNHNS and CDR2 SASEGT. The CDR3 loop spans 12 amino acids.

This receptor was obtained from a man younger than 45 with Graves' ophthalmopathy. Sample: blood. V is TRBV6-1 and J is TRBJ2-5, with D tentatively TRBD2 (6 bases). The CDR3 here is CASRPSYGRLNF. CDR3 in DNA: TGTGCCAGCAGACCCTCCTATGGGAGGCTAAACTTC.